The text below deals with one T cell receptor (beta chain). Antigen specificity is unknown. Trimming pared 1 base from V and 6 bases from J, leaving 13 bases between. The CDR3 is 14 amino acids. Germline V CDR1 and CDR2: MGHRA, YSYEKL. These data come from a study of chemoradiotherapy in HPV16-positive cancers. Study context: Functional T-cell assays on a couple of HPV16-positive patients' cells defined candidate HPV-specific clones and common TCR motifs. Regarding the study as a whole: Only two HPV16-positive patients supplied the functional HPV-specificity definition.

Using immunoSEQ multiplex PCR, the repertoire was profiled, and TCRdb retains in-frame clones only, with some absent. Among approximately 6,600 clones, 80% to 90% were seen once, and the ten largest hold roughly 10%. J is TRBJ2-7 and V is TRBV4-1, with unresolved D. The sequenced sample was tumor tissue, obtained from a patient who underwent chemoradiotherapy. The TCR originated in a human donor with HPV-associated anogenital cancer. The CDR3 region is CASSQGQNPGEQYF. In DNA, the CDR3 is TGCGCCAGCAGCCAAGGCCAGAATCCGGGCGAGCAGTACTTC.